This T cell receptor beta chain appears in the sequencing data of a study of blood T cell repertoires in COVID-19. The data were produced by immunoSEQ multiplex PCR, yet TCRdb's version contains in-frame clones alone and is incomplete. The sample has about 150,000 clones; roughly 84% are singletons. This CDR3 comprises 15 residues. V lost 4 bases, J lost 4 bases, and 8 bases stayed unmatched. Germline V gene sequence: CDR1 SGHAT, CDR2 FQDESV (reference sequence). The clonotype originates from a man younger than 35 with active or convalescent COVID-19. The V and J genes are TRBV11-1 and TRBJ2-5; 8 bases agree with TRBD2. Sequenced input: peripheral blood. As DNA, the CDR3 is TGTGCCAGCAGCTCTCACTTCGGGAGGGGAGAGACCCAGTACTTC. Its protein is CASSSHFGRGETQYF.